These T cell receptor beta chains were read from a single sample in a study of shared clonotypes between healthy human individuals. This table comes from immunoSEQ multiplex PCR, and its TCRdb copy is limited to in-frame clones, with some not included. The table has about 2.2 million clones, about 92% seen once; the top ten hold around 1.7%. Sequences were obtained from naive CD8+ T cells from PBMCs. Source of these receptors: a man between 18 and 35 years old in good health. Some clones in this sample may be carry-over from other donors' samples. CDR3s include the opening cysteine and the closing phenylalanine or tryptophan. Fields, in order: clone size, D gene, V gene, J gene, CDR3 length, CDR3 protein, CDR3 DNA. The D gene is left open where the match is weak. Clone size, where shown, is once, few, many, or a class for clones that have expanded.

abundance: NA
d_gene: NA
v_gene: TRBV27
j_gene: TRBJ1-2
len: 16
CDR3aa: CASSFSTGLQLSGYTF
CDR3nt: TGTGCCAGCAGTTTTTCAACAGGGCTCCAACTTTCTGGCTACACCTTC

abundance: NA
d_gene: NA
v_gene: TRBV11-2
j_gene: TRBJ2-1
len: 15
CDR3aa: CASSLSTRMFHEQFF
CDR3nt: TGTGCCAGCAGCTTATCCACTAGAATGTTCCATGAGCAGTTCTTC

abundance: few
d_gene: NA
v_gene: TRBV19
j_gene: TRBJ1-5
len: 14
CDR3aa: CASSIDEGHQPQHF
CDR3nt: TGTGCCAGTAGTATCGATGAGGGACATCAGCCCCAGCATTTT

abundance: NA
d_gene: NA
v_gene: TRBV27
j_gene: TRBJ2-7
len: 14
CDR3aa: CASRPRGSSYEQYF
CDR3nt: TGTGCCAGCAGGCCTCGGGGGAGCTCCTACGAGCAGTACTTC

abundance: NA
d_gene: TRBD1
v_gene: TRBV27
j_gene: TRBJ1-5
len: 15
CDR3aa: CASMFRGQGNQPQHF
CDR3nt: TGTGCCAGCATGTTCAGGGGGCAAGGCAATCAGCCCCAGCATTTT

abundance: once
d_gene: TRBD1
v_gene: TRBV28
j_gene: TRBJ1-5
len: 15
CDR3aa: CASSITPGQPRPQHF
CDR3nt: TGTGCCAGCAGTATAACACCGGGACAGCCGCGGCCCCAGCATTTT

abundance: NA
d_gene: NA
v_gene: TRBV25-1
j_gene: TRBJ2-2
len: 16
CDR3aa: CARFAPYYANTGELFF
CDR3nt: TGTGCCAGATTCGCCCCATACTACGCGAACACCGGGGAGCTGTTTTTT

abundance: NA
d_gene: TRBD1
v_gene: TRBV19
j_gene: TRBJ2-5
len: 14
CDR3aa: CASSIRGFQETQYF
CDR3nt: TGTGCCAGTAGTATCAGGGGGTTTCAAGAGACCCAGTACTTC

abundance: NA
d_gene: NA
v_gene: TRBV9
j_gene: TRBJ2-3
len: 15
CDR3aa: CASSVYGTSTDTQYF
CDR3nt: TGTGCCAGCAGCGTATACGGGACAAGCACAGATACGCAGTATTTT

abundance: NA
d_gene: TRBD2
v_gene: TRBV11-3
j_gene: TRBJ2-3
len: 17
CDR3aa: CASSLSGGRLGTDTQYF
CDR3nt: TGTGCCAGCAGTCTTAGCGGCGGGAGACTCGGCACAGATACGCAGTATTTT

abundance: NA
d_gene: TRBD2
v_gene: TRBV27
j_gene: TRBJ2-1
len: 16
CDR3aa: CASSYLGRELVYEQFF
CDR3nt: TGTGCCAGCAGTTACCTCGGGCGGGAGCTTGTTTATGAGCAGTTCTTC

abundance: NA
d_gene: NA
v_gene: TRBV7-6
j_gene: TRBJ2-7
len: 13
CDR3aa: CASSLGPSYEQYF
CDR3nt: TGTGCCAGCAGCTTAGGCCCCTCCTACGAGCAGTACTTC

abundance: NA
d_gene: NA
v_gene: TRBV27
j_gene: TRBJ2-7
len: 13
CDR3aa: CASSLINPYEQYF
CDR3nt: TGTGCCAGCAGTTTGATTAATCCCTACGAGCAGTACTTC

abundance: NA
d_gene: NA
v_gene: TRBV7-9
j_gene: TRBJ2-1
len: 14
CDR3aa: CASSLAQGGNEQFF
CDR3nt: TGTGCCAGCAGCTTAGCACAGGGAGGGAATGAGCAGTTCTTC

abundance: once
d_gene: NA
v_gene: TRBV28
j_gene: TRBJ2-4
len: 18
CDR3aa: CASSFRAGILLAKNIQYF
CDR3nt: TGTGCCAGCAGTTTCAGGGCGGGGATCCTTCTAGCCAAAAACATTCAGTACTTC

abundance: once
d_gene: TRBD2
v_gene: TRBV6-6
j_gene: TRBJ2-5
len: 15
CDR3aa: CASRAGTSVPETQYF
CDR3nt: TGTGCCAGCAGGGCCGGGACTAGCGTTCCGGAGACCCAGTACTTC

abundance: NA
d_gene: NA
v_gene: TRBV28
j_gene: TRBJ2-5
len: 16
CDR3aa: CASTRARGLLLETQYF
CDR3nt: TGTGCCAGCACCCGAGCCCGGGGACTGCTCCTTGAGACCCAGTACTTC

abundance: once
d_gene: TRBD1
v_gene: TRBV28
j_gene: TRBJ1-1
len: 14
CDR3aa: CASRLWGQALEAFF
CDR3nt: TGTGCCAGCAGGTTATGGGGACAGGCACTTGAAGCTTTCTTT

abundance: once
d_gene: NA
v_gene: TRBV7-2
j_gene: TRBJ2-4
len: 15
CDR3aa: CASSLVGLAKNIQYF
CDR3nt: TGTGCCAGCAGCTTAGTAGGGTTAGCCAAAAACATTCAGTACTTC